One sample yielded the 21 T cell receptor beta chains listed below, sequenced in a study of shared clonotypes between healthy human individuals. This table comes from immunoSEQ multiplex PCR, and its TCRdb copy is limited to in-frame clones, with some not included. This table holds 2 million to 2.5 million clones, 85% to 95% found once. The specimen was naive CD4+ T cells from PBMCs. Subset noted: CD45RA+ positively selected. The receptor set was obtained from a young man in good health. Some clones in this sample may be carry-over from other donors' samples.

The CDR3 DNA reads TGTGCCAGCAGCCAAATTCCGGGTGCAGGGAACACCGGGGAGCTGTTTTTT. This encodes CASSQIPGAGNTGELFF. J is TRBJ2-2 and V is TRBV14; D unresolved. Germline V gives CDR1 SGHDN, CDR2 FVKESK. CDR3 length equals 17 residues. Trimming took off 2 bases at V and 1 base at J, with 14 bases between the two ends.

This chain joins TRBV11-2 and TRBJ2-7; 8 bases line up with TRBD1. Germline V lookup: CDR1 SGHAT, CDR2 FQNNGV. The CDR3 sequence is 14 residues long. Trimming took 4 bases from V and 3 from J; bases not matched to a gene: 5. CDR3 DNA: TGTGCCAGCAGCTCGGGACAGGCTTTCTACGAGCAGTACTTC. This gives the protein CASSSGQAFYEQYF.

The chain uses TRBV7-9 and TRBJ1-1; tentatively, D is TRBD1 (5 bases). There are 13 residues in the CDR3. Trimming stripped 4 bases from V and 5 bases from J, with 11 bases between. Per the germline V gene, CDR1 is SEHNR and CDR2 is FQNEAQ (reference sequence). The chain's CDR3 is CASSSGGGTEAFF. The CDR3 coding sequence is TGTGCCAGCAGCTCCGGGGGGGGAACTGAAGCTTTCTTT.

The chain couples TRBV14 to TRBJ1-3, with unresolved D. V gave up 2 bases and J gave up 0 bases, with 11 bases separating them. Germline V gene lookup returns CDR1 SGHDN and CDR2 FVKESK. The CDR3 runs 16 residues. This CDR3 is CASSQSRTISGNTIYF. In nucleotides, the CDR3 is TGTGCCAGCAGCCAAAGTCGGACGATCTCTGGAAACACCATATATTTT.

The chain is built from TRBV5-1 and TRBJ2-5; the D is unclear. CDR1 is SGHRS and CDR2 is YFSETQ in the germline V gene. Trimming left V 4 bases short and J 0 bases short, with 4 bases between. The length of the CDR3 is 12 residues. The CDR3 DNA is TGCGCCAGCAGCATAGACCAAGAGACCCAGTACTTC. Translation gives CASSIDQETQYF.

The V call is TRBV11-2, the J call TRBJ2-3, with TRBD2 matching over 8 bases. Germline V gene lookup returns CDR1 SGHAT and CDR2 FQNNGV. Trimming at V came to 4 bases and at J to 4 bases, leaving 16 bases not matched to a gene. The CDR3 has 18 residues. The CDR3 sequence is CASSSRYGAGGGADTQYF. Here the CDR3 DNA reads TGTGCCAGCAGCTCCCGATACGGGGCGGGAGGTGGCGCAGATACGCAGTATTTT.

The chain links TRBV7-2 to TRBJ1-2, with TRBD1 matching 10 bases. V gave up 4 bases and J gave up 7 bases; unmatched junction bases: 9. The V gene's germline CDR1 is SGHTA and CDR2 FQGNSA. The CDR3 is 15 amino acids. CDR3 DNA sequence: TGTGCCAGCAGCTCATACGACAGGGGGCCGGGTGGCTACACCTTC. Protein sequence: CASSSYDRGPGGYTF.

V is TRBV29-1 and J is TRBJ1-1; 8 bases line up with TRBD1. With V trimmed by 2 bases and J by 4 bases, 9 bases remained unmatched. The CDR3 totals 15 residues. Per germline, CDR1 SQVTM and CDR2 ANQGSEA. The CDR3 spells CSVESPVTGATEAFF. In nucleotides, the CDR3 is TGCAGCGTTGAATCCCCGGTGACAGGGGCCACTGAAGCTTTCTTT.

V is TRBV4-2 and J is TRBJ2-7; TRBD2 matches at 8 bases. Unmatched junction bases numbered 10, after V lost 3 bases and J lost 3 bases. Per the germline V gene, CDR1 is LGHNA and CDR2 is YNFKEQ. CDR3 length: 16 residues. CDR3 in DNA: TGTGCCAGCAGCCATCTCGGGGCCGGGGGGGGCTACGAGCAGTACTTC. Translating it yields CASSHLGAGGGYEQYF.

V and J are TRBV19 and TRBJ2-3, with D perhaps matching TRBD2 (6 bases). Germline-derived CDR1 and CDR2 are LNHDA and SQIVND (reference sequence). V gave up 7 bases and J gave up 1 base, with 18 bases separating them. The CDR3 is 16 amino acids. Written as DNA, the CDR3 is TGTGCCAGTATCCCTCACGGGAGTGGGCGCACAGATACGCAGTATTTT. Translating it yields CASIPHGSGRTDTQYF.

The chain carries TRBV19 and TRBJ2-6; a weak D match, TRBD1 (6 bases). The CDR3 is 15 amino acids. V was pared by 5 bases and J by 3 bases, with 11 bases between. Germline CDR1 reads LNHDA; CDR2 reads SQIVND (reference sequence). The CDR3 protein is CASSYRAGGANVLTF. The CDR3 nucleotides read TGTGCCAGTAGTTACAGGGCCGGTGGGGCCAACGTCCTGACTTTC. Full variable domain (outside the CDR3, taken from reference TRBV19 and TRBJ2-6): DGGITQSPKYLFRKEGQNVTLSCEQNLNHDAMYWYRQDPGQGLRLIYYSQIVNDFQKGDIAEGYSVSREKKESFPLTVTSAQKNPTAFYLCASSYRAGGANVLTFGAGSRLTVL.

This rearrangement joins TRBV9 to TRBJ1-1; D is uncertain. Per germline, CDR1 SGDLS and CDR2 YYNGEE. Deletions cut 0 bases from V and 1 base from J, with 7 bases between. CDR3 length: 14 residues. The CDR3 DNA is TGTGCCAGCAGCGTAGCTCAGCAGAACACTGAAGCTTTCTTT. Translated: CASSVAQQNTEAFF.

This rearrangement joins TRBV28 to TRBJ2-5, with unresolved D. Germline V gives CDR1 MDHEN, CDR2 SYDVKM. CDR3 length: 12 amino acids. V gave up 2 bases and J gave up 6 bases, with 7 bases separating them. CDR3 DNA sequence: TGTGCCAGCAGTTTACAAGGACAGACCCAGTACTTC. Translation: CASSLQGQTQYF.

The chain uses TRBV18 and TRBJ2-2; no clear D. Germline V gene data show CDR1 as KGHSH and CDR2 as LQKENI. Deletions cut 4 bases from V and 1 base from J, with 4 bases between. The CDR3 consists of 13 residues. The CDR3 spells CASSLRNTGELFF. CDR3 nucleotides: TGTGCCAGCTCACTCAGGAACACCGGGGAGCTGTTTTTT. Full variable domain (remainder filled in from reference TRBV18 and TRBJ2-2): NAGVMQNPRHLVRRRGQEARLRCSPMKGHSHVYWYRQLPEEGLKFMVYLQKENIIDESGMPKERFSAEFPKEGPSILRIQQVVRGDSAAYFCASSLRNTGELFFGEGSRLTVL.

The CDR3 coding sequence is TGTGCGTGTGCTCTAGCGGGAGGGCCCAATGAGCAGTTCTTC. Its protein is CACALAGGPNEQFF. The chain uses TRBV10-3 and TRBJ2-1; TRBD2 matches at 12 bases. Germline values: CDR1 ENHRY, CDR2 SYGVKD. This CDR3 is built from 14 residues.

V and J are TRBV5-4 and TRBJ2-1; D is perhaps TRBD2 (6 bases). The CDR3 loop spans 16 amino acids. The germline V and J ends were trimmed by 3 bases and 9 bases, with 22 bases remaining between them. The germline V gene encodes CDR1 SGHNT and CDR2 YYREEE (reference sequence). In DNA, the CDR3 is TGTGCCAGCAGCTCTGGTGTATCCCGGGAGATCGGTGAGCAGTTCTTC. Translating it yields CASSSGVSREIGEQFF.

This clone occurred a few times. The V call is TRBV28, the J call TRBJ1-5; D gene unclear. CDR3 size: 13 residues. The V gene lost 7 bases and the J gene lost 4 bases, with 11 bases spanning the gap. The germline V gene encodes CDR1 MDHEN and CDR2 SYDVKM. The CDR3 protein is CASNSLWNQPQHF. For the CDR3, the DNA is TGTGCCAGCAACTCCTTATGGAATCAGCCCCAGCATTTT.

The J gene is TRBJ1-2, the V gene TRBV10-3, with TRBD1 identical over 7 bases. The V and J ends lost 0 bases and 1 base, in that order; junction bases with no gene match: 17. This CDR3 comprises 20 residues. Germline V gene data show CDR1 as ENHRY and CDR2 as SYGVKD. CDR3 residues: CAISESVSRQGQDLNYGYTF. CDR3 nucleotide sequence: TGTGCCATCAGTGAGTCGGTTAGTCGACAGGGCCAGGACCTTAACTATGGCTACACCTTC.

With regard to this clone: Other nucleotide sequences from this sample produce the same CDR3. The rearrangement uses TRBV9 and TRBJ2-3; 7 positions agree with TRBD2. V shed 2 bases and J 1 base; nucleotides not matched to a gene: 4. The CDR3 runs to 15 residues. CDR1 and CDR2 from the germline V gene are SGDLS and YYNGEE. The CDR3 is CASSVDRGGTDTQYF. The DNA for the CDR3 is TGTGCCAGCAGCGTCGACCGGGGGGGCACAGATACGCAGTATTTT.

The chain joins TRBV9 to TRBJ1-3; perhaps TRBD1 as D (6 bases). Germline values: CDR1 SGDLS, CDR2 YYNGEE. V was clipped by 4 bases and J by 0 bases, with 14 bases between them. The CDR3 runs 16 residues. CDR3 bases: TGTGCCAGCAGCCCACTAACAGGGCTCTCTGGAAACACCATATATTTT. It is translated as CASSPLTGLSGNTIYF.

This clone appeared once. The J gene is TRBJ2-5, the V gene TRBV5-4, with D perhaps matching TRBD2 (7 bases). Germline assignment: CDR1 SGHNT and CDR2 YYREEE (reference sequence). V was shortened by 4 bases and J by 0 bases, with 13 bases between the two germline ends. The CDR3 is made up of 15 amino acids. CDR3 sequence: CASSVGGRDQETQYF. The CDR3 DNA is TGTGCCAGCAGCGTGGGGGGGCGGGACCAAGAGACCCAGTACTTC.